The next 21 T cell receptor beta chains were all read from a single sample in a study of blood T cell repertoires in COVID-19. Sequenced by immunoSEQ multiplex PCR; TCRdb stores in-frame clones only, minus some. The profile shows 58,000 or so clones, roughly 74% of them singletons. Sequencing was done on a sample of peripheral blood. Receptors originate from a woman over 75 with acute or convalescent COVID-19.

The V gene is TRBV6-5, the J gene TRBJ1-3; 11 nucleotides align to TRBD1. Germline CDR1 reads MNHEY; CDR2 reads SVGAGI. V was pared by 3 bases and J by 3 bases, with 4 bases of the junction left unmatched. CDR3 length: 16 amino acids. The chain's CDR3 is CASSYRTGGGGNTIYF. The DNA of the CDR3 is TGTGCCAGCAGTTATCGGACAGGGGGCGGTGGAAACACCATATATTTT.

This clone came up a few times. This sequence joins TRBV19 and TRBJ2-7; 9 nucleotides line up with TRBD2. The V gene's germline CDR1 is LNHDA and CDR2 SQIVND (reference sequence). The ends lost 5 bases at V and 2 bases at J; junction bases unmatched: 13. This CDR3 spans 17 amino acids. CDR3 nucleotide sequence: TGTGCCAGTAGTCGCGCGGGAGGGCCGTTAGGTCCCTACGAGCAGTACTTC. Its protein product is CASSRAGGPLGPYEQYF.

Judged by abundance, this clone is hyperexpanded. The chain recombines TRBV28 with TRBJ2-5; TRBD1 is a possible D gene (6 bases). The CDR3 is made up of 16 amino acids. The ends were cut back, 1 base at V and 2 bases at J, with 14 bases in the middle. Germline values: CDR1 MDHEN, CDR2 SYDVKM. CDR3 sequence reads: CASSLYRGTFQETQYF. CDR3 coding DNA: TGTGCCAGCAGTTTATACCGAGGGACATTTCAAGAGACCCAGTACTTC.

This clone is a singleton in its sample. The DNA of the CDR3 is TGTGCCAGCAGTCGGGACAGGGATTATGGCTACACCTTC. Protein: CASSRDRDYGYTF. V usage is TRBV6-4 and J usage is TRBJ1-2; 9 bases map to TRBD1. Germline values: CDR1 MRHNA, CDR2 SNTAGT. Germline trimming cut 5 bases from V and 5 bases from J; bases unmatched to any gene: 3. This CDR3 spans 13 amino acids.

The chain couples TRBV7-8 to TRBJ2-2; 7 nucleotides agree with TRBD1. Germline V gives CDR1 SGHVS, CDR2 FQNEAQ. The J segment lost 1 base and the V segment lost 5 bases, leaving 4 bases of the junction unmatched. This CDR3 has 15 amino acids. The chain's CDR3 is CASSHRTGNTGELFF. The CDR3 coding sequence is TGTGCCAGCAGCCATCGGACAGGGAACACCGGGGAGCTGTTTTTT.

The J gene is TRBJ2-1, the V gene TRBV24-1; tentatively, D is TRBD2 (5 bases). V lost 4 bases and J lost 1, with 13 bases in between. The CDR3 runs 16 residues. CDR1 and CDR2 (germline): KGHDR, SFDVKD. The chain's CDR3 is CATSDPTSGSYNEQFF. DNA for the CDR3: TGTGCCACCAGTGACCCAACTAGTGGGTCCTACAATGAGCAGTTCTTC.

The chain joins TRBV9 to TRBJ1-6; D unresolved. Germline V gene lookup returns CDR1 SGDLS and CDR2 YYNGEE. Deletions cut 0 bases from V and 7 bases from J, with 11 bases between. CDR3 length: 15 amino acids. Here the CDR3 reads CASSVDTGGNSPLHF. The CDR3 DNA reads TGTGCCAGCAGCGTAGACACGGGTGGGAATTCACCCCTCCACTTT. The full variable domain, rest sourced from reference TRBV9 and TRBJ1-6, is DSGVTQTPKHLITATGQRVTLRCSPRSGDLSVYWYQQSLDQGLQFLIQYYNGEERAKGNILERFSAQQFPDLHSELNLSSLELGDSALYFCASSVDTGGNSPLHFGNGTRLTVT.

This clone has a handful of counts. J is TRBJ2-1 and V is TRBV7-8; 8 positions match TRBD1. The CDR3 has 16 amino acids. V lost 7 bases, J lost 0 bases, and 8 bases stayed unmatched. The germline gives CDR1 SGHVS, CDR2 FQNEAQ. CDR3 region: CASTIQGGGSYNEQFF. In DNA form, the CDR3 reads TGTGCCAGCACCATACAGGGGGGAGGCTCCTACAATGAGCAGTTCTTC.

V is TRBV6-2 or TRBV6-3 and J is TRBJ1-5; D is unresolved. The ends were cut back, 0 bases at V and 1 base at J, with 7 bases in the middle. From germline, CDR1 is MNHEY and CDR2 SVGEGT. The CDR3 runs to 15 residues. The CDR3 sequence: CASSYSSGSNQPQHF. For the CDR3, the DNA is TGTGCCAGCAGTTACTCGTCGGGGAGCAATCAGCCCCAGCATTTT.

The chain joins TRBV30 to TRBJ2-2; TRBD2 might be the D (6 bases). Germline V gene data show CDR1 as GTSNPN and CDR2 as SVGIG (reference sequence). The V end was cut by 2 bases, the J end by 10 bases, with 11 bases between. CDR3 length: 12 residues. CDR3 sequence: CAWSRRGPELFF. The CDR3 DNA reads as TGTGCCTGGAGTCGGCGGGGACCGGAGCTGTTTTTT.

This chain joins TRBV28 and TRBJ2-7, with 8 bases that match TRBD2. The CDR3 length is 11 residues. V was clipped by 6 bases and J by 7 bases; unmatched bases: 2. CDR1 and CDR2 from the germline V gene are MDHEN and SYDVKM. The CDR3 sequence: CASSRGGEQYF. The DNA for the CDR3 is TGTGCCAGCAGCCGCGGGGGGGAGCAGTACTTC.

The table lists this clone with a few counts. The V and J genes are TRBV7-9 and TRBJ2-1, with 10 positions matching TRBD2. Germline-derived CDR1 and CDR2 are SEHNR and FQNEAQ (reference sequence). The CDR3 is 17 amino acids. V was clipped by 5 bases and J by 6 bases; unmatched bases: 13. The CDR3: CASSLAGWVAGGNEQFF. CDR3 DNA sequence: TGTGCCAGCAGCCTCGCGGGGTGGGTAGCGGGGGGCAATGAGCAGTTCTTC.

This sequence joins TRBV5-6 and TRBJ2-1; 7 bases line up with TRBD2. Germline V gene data show CDR1 as SGHDT and CDR2 as YYEEEE. V lost 3 bases and J lost 3; bases outside the gene matches: 6. The CDR3 is 15 residues long. The CDR3 DNA reads as TGTGCCAGCAGCTATAGCGGGTCAGTCTACAATGAGCAGTTCTTC. This encodes CASSYSGSVYNEQFF.

This clone appeared once. The rearrangement uses TRBV6-5 and TRBJ2-5, with 7 bases identical to TRBD2. The CDR3 is made up of 15 amino acids. The V segment lost 2 bases and the J segment 3 bases; nucleotides outside the gene matches: 6. Germline V gives CDR1 MNHEY, CDR2 SVGAGI. This CDR3 reads CASSYRVGTKETQYF. The DNA for the CDR3 is TGTGCCAGCAGTTACAGGGTTGGGACTAAAGAGACCCAGTACTTC.

The V and J genes are TRBV28 and TRBJ2-7; 9 bases agree with TRBD1. Germline-derived CDR1 and CDR2 are MDHEN and SYDVKM. With 4 bases clipped from V and 0 bases from J, the junction kept 7 bases outside the gene matches. The CDR3 loop spans 16 amino acids. For the CDR3, the DNA is TGTGCCAGCAGTTACCCTGCGACAGGGGGCTCCTACGAGCAGTACTTC. Translated, it gives CASSYPATGGSYEQYF.

This chain joins TRBV19 and TRBJ2-1, with 11 bases matching TRBD2. Germline V gives CDR1 LNHDA, CDR2 SQIVND (reference sequence). This CDR3 is 17 amino acids long. The V gene end was trimmed by 7 bases and the J gene end by 0 bases; junction bases not matched to a gene: 8. CDR3 in amino acids: CASNGLAGLSSYNEQFF. The CDR3 nucleotides are TGTGCCAGTAACGGACTAGCGGGCCTTAGCTCCTACAATGAGCAGTTCTTC.

The chain has TRBV7-2 and TRBJ1-6; 7 bases map to TRBD1. V lost 1 base to trimming and J lost 7 bases; unmatched junction nucleotides: 7. Germline values: CDR1 SGHTA, CDR2 FQGNSA. The CDR3 runs to 16 residues. The CDR3 region has the DNA TGTGCCAGCAGCTTAGGCCCTGCGGGACAGAATTCACCCCTCCACTTT. Amino acids: CASSLGPAGQNSPLHF.

The chain carries TRBV11-3 and TRBJ1-1; possibly TRBD1 for D (6 bases). CDR1 SGHNT and CDR2 YENEEA come from the germline V gene. Trimming left V 6 bases short and J 7 bases short, with 12 bases between. The CDR3 has 12 residues. DNA for the CDR3: TGTGCCAGCAGATCCGGGACATTTGAAGCTTTCTTT. This sequence encodes CASRSGTFEAFF.

This clone was seen a single time. The rearrangement uses TRBV7-9 and TRBJ1-1; a possible D gene is TRBD1 (6 bases). The length of the CDR3 is 16 residues. The germline CDR1 and CDR2 sequences are SEHNR and FQNEAQ (reference sequence). The ends were cut back, 5 bases at V and 4 bases at J, with 20 bases in the middle. DNA for the CDR3: TGTGCCAGCAGCACCCAAGGGGGGGCGGGGGGCACTGAAGCTTTCTTT. As protein: CASSTQGGAGGTEAFF. The full variable domain, rest sourced from reference TRBV7-9 and TRBJ1-1, is DTGVSQNPRHKITKRGQNVTFRCDPISEHNRLYWYRQTLGQGPEFLTYFQNEAQLEKSRLLSDRFSAERPKGSFSTLEIQRTEQGDSAMYLCASSTQGGAGGTEAFFGQGTRLTVV.

V and J are TRBV5-1 and TRBJ2-1, with 10 bases matching TRBD1. The trim removed 0 bases at V and 4 bases at J, leaving 4 bases unmatched. Germline V gene lookup returns CDR1 SGHRS and CDR2 YFSETQ. The CDR3 extends over 16 amino acids. The DNA of the CDR3 is TGCGCCAGCAGCTTGGACGGGACAGGGGAATACAATGAGCAGTTCTTC. Protein product: CASSLDGTGEYNEQFF. Full variable domain (outside the CDR3, taken from reference TRBV5-1 and TRBJ2-1): KAGVTQTPRYLIKTRGQQVTLSCSPISGHRSVSWYQQTPGQGLQFLFEYFSETQRNKGNFPGRFSGRQFSNSRSEMNVSTLELGDSALYLCASSLDGTGEYNEQFFGPGTRLTVL.

V and J are TRBV10-2 and TRBJ2-7; 13 bases are a match to TRBD2. With 7 bases clipped from V and 1 base from J, the junction kept 7 bases outside the gene matches. Germline loops: CDR1 WSHSY, CDR2 SAAADI. The CDR3 is made up of 16 amino acids. CDR3 sequence: CASMGLAGKGSYEQYF. The CDR3 DNA is TGCGCCAGCATGGGACTAGCGGGAAAGGGTTCCTACGAGCAGTACTTC.